A selection of T cell receptor beta chains follows, all from one sample in a study of T cell responses to AZD1222 COVID-19 vaccine. The table came from immunoSEQ multiplex PCR; TCRdb's copy has only in-frame clones and leaves some out. The sample gives about 180,000 clones, 75% to 90% of which show up once; roughly 6.9% is in the top ten. The material sequenced was peripheral blood, taken on day 0 of AZD1222 vaccination. The receptors derive from an adult in good health. The CDR3 runs from the conserved cysteine through the conserved F or W. Each record gives: V gene, J gene, clone size, CDR3 length, CDR3 protein. Not all rows give a size; the values are once, few, many and, for expanded clones, a class.

>TRBV15|TRBJ2-1|-|15
CATSRGLAGGNEQFF
>TRBV4-3|TRBJ1-2|-|19
CASSQVSKADPDFGYGYTF
>TRBV28|TRBJ1-5|-|15
CASSSPSGGYQPQHF
>TRBV19|TRBJ1-5|-|12
CASRLPGGPQHF
>TRBV18|TRBJ1-4|-|16
CASSPSLSTGGEKLFF
>TRBV28|TRBJ1-2|-|14
CASSLPVRAYGYTF
>TRBV6-5|TRBJ1-4|-|13
CASSVRVREKLFF
>TRBV7-3|TRBJ2-1|-|14
CASSPGGQGNEQFF
>TRBV5-1|TRBJ2-2|-|15
CASTPKVENTGELFF
>TRBV3-1/TRBV3-2|TRBJ1-2|-|14
CASSQAGTGDGYTF
>TRBV5-6|TRBJ1-1|-|14
CASSFYRGRTEAFF
>TRBV6-2/TRBV6-3|TRBJ2-3|-|13
CASSYSGSDTQYF
>TRBV4-3|TRBJ2-7|-|14
CASSQGPASYEQYF
>TRBV6-5|TRBJ1-1|few|15
CASSSWDRVNTEAFF
>TRBV19|TRBJ1-2|-|12
CASSEGANGYTF
>TRBV11-3|TRBJ2-2|-|15
CASSRRTGKTGELFF
>TRBV7-9|TRBJ2-7|few|16
CASSLVYTGTYYEQYF
>TRBV7-8|TRBJ2-6|once|14
CASSWDLGANVLTF
>TRBV27|TRBJ2-2|-|16
CASSLVGTRRTGELFF
>TRBV5-6|TRBJ1-1|-|10
CASGTNEAFF
>TRBV11-3|TRBJ2-1|-|14
CASSHRGINNEQFF
>TRBV5-8|TRBJ2-1|-|11
CASSFSNEQFF
>TRBV19|TRBJ1-5|-|16
CASSIGGGFLGQPQHF
>TRBV6-2/TRBV6-3|TRBJ1-5|once|17
CASSYRLTGTVDQPQHF
>TRBV29-1|TRBJ1-1|-|12
CSVERDNTEAFF
>TRBV29-1|TRBJ1-6|-|18
CSVAGGNRNHSYNSPLHF
>TRBV6-5|TRBJ1-2|-|13
CASHRGPVYGYTF
>TRBV2|TRBJ1-2|many|14
CASSWEGKNYGYTF
>TRBV11-1|TRBJ1-1|once|12
CASSWEGTEAFF
>TRBV6-5|TRBJ2-1|-|13
CASRTGIYNEQFF
>TRBV6-4|TRBJ2-3|few|14
CASSDGTSTDTQYF
>TRBV10-3|TRBJ1-5|-|14
CAISEGVGNQPQHF
>TRBV28|TRBJ2-7|-|16
CASSLGAGSTNYEQYF
>TRBV6-2/TRBV6-3|TRBJ2-1|-|15
CASSSGGGVVYEQFF
>TRBV29-1|TRBJ1-2|-|14
CSVSLGGTNYGYTF
>TRBV30|TRBJ2-2|-|13
CAWSVQGAGELFF
>TRBV15|TRBJ2-1|-|15
CATSREDRAYNEQFF
>TRBV7-2|TRBJ2-5|once|15
CASSLVGGAYETQYF
>TRBV6-5|TRBJ1-3|-|11
CASSYGDTIYF
>TRBV23-1|TRBJ2-1|-|14
CASRQTGCYNEQFF
>TRBV18|TRBJ2-6|-|16
CASSPEVLSGANVLTF
>TRBV9|TRBJ1-4|-|15
CASSARDRNNEKLFF
>TRBV27|TRBJ1-6|-|15
CASSLSPNRGSPLHF
>TRBV11-1|TRBJ1-1|-|14
CASSFGGLSTEAFF
>TRBV14|TRBJ1-2|-|13
CASSQAHKDGYTF
>TRBV27|TRBJ1-6|once|15
CASSLYPGGNSPLHF
>TRBV10-1|TRBJ1-6|-|14
CASSEGGKNSPLHF
>TRBV7-3|TRBJ2-5|-|15
CASSLRGRGQETQYF
>TRBV11-2|TRBJ2-5|-|15
CASSLATGMRQTQYF
>TRBV6-1|TRBJ1-5|-|21
CASSEYPTAGQGGYSNQPQHF
>TRBV12-3/TRBV12-4|TRBJ2-7|-|13
CASSLNLGYGQYF
>TRBV4-1|TRBJ2-3|-|13
CASSQDGEDTQYF
>TRBV3-1/TRBV3-2|TRBJ1-1|-|13
CASSHRGDTEAFF
>TRBV2|TRBJ2-1|-|13
CASSEKRPPLQFF
>TRBV5-6|TRBJ2-2|-|15
CASSFRDRATGELFF
>TRBV20-1|TRBJ1-3|-|14
CSASPRRSGNTIYF
>TRBV10-3|TRBJ1-5|once|14
CAISRTGGEQPQHF
>TRBV4-1|TRBJ2-2|-|18
CASSQGSQGAKRSGELFF
>TRBV30|TRBJ2-2|-|17
CAWARVLGQANTGELFF
>TRBV27|TRBJ2-1|-|14
CASSSGDSYNEQFF